This is a list of T cell receptor beta chains from one sample in a study of shared clonotypes between healthy human individuals. TCRdb keeps only in-frame clones here, not all; method: immunoSEQ multiplex PCR. The sample consists of roughly 1,800,000 clones, about 95% of them appearing once. Sequencing was done on a sample of naive CD8+ T cells sorted from blood. The source of these receptors is a man between 18 and 29 years old in good health. Each CDR3 is given without its conserved first and last residue.

ATSKSPGYEQY	TRBV15	TRBJ2-7
ASSYPGDRERDTQY	TRBV5-6	TRBJ2-3
ASSLGTGGAANEKLF	TRBV13	TRBJ1-4
ASSYLSAANEQF	TRBV6-5	TRBJ2-1
ASSQVASGRYEQY	TRBV4-3	TRBJ2-7
ASSSATGAENTIY	TRBV5-4	TRBJ1-3
ASSQEGKVEAF	TRBV4-1	TRBJ1-1
AWNPVGETNTGELF	TRBV30	TRBJ2-2
ASSPSIRDYGYT	TRBV7-6	TRBJ1-2
ASSSRWTPSTNEKLF	TRBV28	TRBJ1-4
ASSYIDREDGYT	TRBV6-5	TRBJ1-2
ASSFGTSGSYEQY	TRBV27	TRBJ2-7
AWSFGSSYNEQF	TRBV30	TRBJ2-1
ASSLLSSYNEQF	TRBV5-1	TRBJ2-1
ASSPTGAMNTEAF	TRBV18	TRBJ1-1
ASSSAGYQETQY	TRBV19	TRBJ2-5
ASMPVLSNQPQH	TRBV27	TRBJ1-5
ASSLVAGRLTDTQY	TRBV5-1	TRBJ2-3
ASSLLEGYEQY	TRBV28	TRBJ2-7
ASSRGPYNEQF	TRBV6-6	TRBJ2-1
ASSSSGRGDEQY	TRBV27	TRBJ2-7
AISPGGTLADTEAF	TRBV10-3	TRBJ1-1
ASSIGTGGNQPQH	TRBV19	TRBJ1-5
ASSVGASGAYEQY	TRBV9	TRBJ2-7
ASSESAGEGYNEQF	TRBV10-1	TRBJ2-1
ASGGGQPEAF	TRBV12-5	TRBJ1-1
ASSSQGLAGPYEQY	TRBV5-4	TRBJ2-7
SVEGPWGTQY	TRBV29-1	TRBJ2-5
ASSPIPPGGLETQY	TRBV11-2	TRBJ2-5
ASSLKAAGGMNTEAF	TRBV27	TRBJ1-1
ASSEYAGSSYEQY	TRBV2	TRBJ2-7
ASSPEGTGTYGYT	TRBV5-5	TRBJ1-2
ASSQRTQGFGTGELF	TRBV4-1	TRBJ2-2
ASSSLGHTTSTDTQY	TRBV7-9	TRBJ2-3
ASTQAQFNEQF	TRBV7-8	TRBJ2-1
ASSPLQAGNIQY	TRBV27	TRBJ2-4
SVENQGAGEQY	TRBV29-1	TRBJ2-7
ASSSVSPSYEQY	TRBV5-6	TRBJ2-7
ASSDPGQGRSEQY	TRBV25-1	TRBJ2-7
ASSTLEETDVNTEAF	TRBV5-6	TRBJ1-1
SVEGITGYEQY	TRBV29-1	.
SVAGSGGRDQPQH	TRBV29-1	TRBJ1-5
ASSPRDLATNEKLF	TRBV7-2	TRBJ1-4
ASSLGPLGTEFYSNQPQH	TRBV5-8	TRBJ1-5
ASSYSDARGAEAF	TRBV6-6	TRBJ1-1
ASSLGAGGYEQY	TRBV11-2	TRBJ2-7
ASSPRQGQFYEQF	TRBV5-8	TRBJ2-1
ASSLGGDEQY	TRBV7-8	TRBJ2-7
ASSLVLAGWGNNEQF	TRBV5-6	TRBJ2-1
ASSADRVDGEQF	TRBV10-1	TRBJ2-1
ASSLVLTHSGGTDTQY	TRBV5-6	TRBJ2-3
ASSLSGGTYEQY	TRBV28	TRBJ2-7
ASTDGGTSGTYQQY	TRBV6-6	TRBJ2-7
ASSRSLQEETQY	TRBV7-9	TRBJ2-5
ASSTDLADGYYNEQF	TRBV19	TRBJ2-1
ASSMGDSSYEQY	TRBV19	TRBJ2-7
ASSPGPYQPQH	TRBV6-5	TRBJ1-5
ASSLTNGDLNTEAF	TRBV5-1	TRBJ1-1
AWTDRDRVHEQY	TRBV30	TRBJ2-7